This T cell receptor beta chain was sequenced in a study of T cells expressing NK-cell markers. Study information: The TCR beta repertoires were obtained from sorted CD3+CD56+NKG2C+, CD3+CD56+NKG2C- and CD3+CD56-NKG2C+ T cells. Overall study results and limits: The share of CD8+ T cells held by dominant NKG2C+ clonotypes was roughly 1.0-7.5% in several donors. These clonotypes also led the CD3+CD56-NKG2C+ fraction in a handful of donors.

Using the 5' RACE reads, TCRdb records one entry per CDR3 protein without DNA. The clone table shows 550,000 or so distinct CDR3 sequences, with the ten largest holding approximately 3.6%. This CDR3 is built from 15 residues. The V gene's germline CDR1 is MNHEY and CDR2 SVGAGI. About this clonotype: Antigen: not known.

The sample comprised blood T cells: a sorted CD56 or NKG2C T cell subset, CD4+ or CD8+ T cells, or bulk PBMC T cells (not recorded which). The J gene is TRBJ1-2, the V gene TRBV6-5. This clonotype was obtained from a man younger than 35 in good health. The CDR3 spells CASSHTAIGTYGYTF.